Sequencing of this T cell receptor (beta chain) was carried out in a study of blood T cell repertoires in COVID-19. The CDR3 spans 12 residues. V lost 0 bases, J lost 4 bases, and 7 bases lay in between. The germline V gene has CDR1 GTSNPN and CDR2 SVGIG (reference sequence). Sequencing was performed with immunoSEQ multiplex PCR; in TCRdb, only in-frame clones are kept and a portion is missing. Of 130,000 or so clones in the sample, approximately 77% were seen once. The V and J genes are TRBV30 and TRBJ2-7, with D unresolved. The sequenced material came from peripheral blood. The TCR sequence derives from a human donor in a cohort sampled during active COVID-19. CDR3 bases: TGTGCCTGGAGTGTAACCGGGTACGAGCAGTACTTC. Translation gives CAWSVTGYEQYF.